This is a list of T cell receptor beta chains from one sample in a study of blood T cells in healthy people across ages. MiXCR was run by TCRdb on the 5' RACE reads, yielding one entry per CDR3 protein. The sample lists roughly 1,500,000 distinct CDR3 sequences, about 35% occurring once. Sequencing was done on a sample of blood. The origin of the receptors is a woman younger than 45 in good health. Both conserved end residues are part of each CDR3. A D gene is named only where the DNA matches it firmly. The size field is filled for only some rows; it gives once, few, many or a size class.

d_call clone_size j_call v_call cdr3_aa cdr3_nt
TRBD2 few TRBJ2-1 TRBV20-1 CSAPLISGRVLEQFF TGCAGTGCTCCCCTTATTAGCGGGAGGGTACTGGAGCAGTTCTTC
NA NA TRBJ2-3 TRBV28 CASSPFSRVDTQYF TGTGCCAGCAGCCCTTTCTCTAGGGTCGATACGCAGTATTTT
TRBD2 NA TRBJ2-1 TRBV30 CAWRTSRGLTMYNEQFF TGTGCCTGGAGGACTAGTAGGGGACTAACTATGTACAATGAGCAGTTCTTC
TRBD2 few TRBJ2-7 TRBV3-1 CASSPRSGTSVKRDEQYF TGTGCCAGCAGCCCCCGGAGCGGGACTAGCGTTAAACGCGACGAGCAGTACTTC
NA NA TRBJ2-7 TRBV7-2 CASSFSAPSSYEQYF TGTGCCAGCAGCTTCTCAGCGCCCAGCTCCTACGAGCAGTACTTC
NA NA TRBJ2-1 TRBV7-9 CASSAFVHEQFF TGTGCCAGCAGCGCCTTCGTCCATGAGCAGTTCTTC
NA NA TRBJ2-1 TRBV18 CASSPTEVDTSGVALMDEQFF TGTGCCAGCTCACCGACGGAGGTGGATACGTCAGGGGTGGCCCTGATGGATGAGCAGTTCTTC
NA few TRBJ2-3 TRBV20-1 CSARALGVLYTQYF TGCAGTGCTAGAGCCCTCGGGGTCCTCTATACGCAGTATTTT
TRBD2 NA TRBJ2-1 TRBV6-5 CASSRLYGRAGNEQFF TGTGCCAGCAGTCGCCTTTACGGGAGGGCAGGCAATGAGCAGTTCTTC
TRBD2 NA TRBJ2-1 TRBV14 CASSQEVTSGDSYNGQFF TGTGCCAGCAGCCAAGAAGTGACTAGCGGGGACTCCTACAATGGGCAGTTCTTC
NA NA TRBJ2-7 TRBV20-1 CSARGSVAGAGEQYF TGCAGTGCTAGAGGTTCCGTCGCGGGGGCCGGCGAGCAGTACTTC
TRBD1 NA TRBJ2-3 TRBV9 CASSDPGQDISSTDTQYF TGTGCCAGCAGCGACCCGGGACAGGATATTTCTAGCACAGATACGCAGTATTTT
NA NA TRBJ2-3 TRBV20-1 CSASPGYTQYF TGCAGTGCCTCCCCGGGATATACGCAGTATTTT
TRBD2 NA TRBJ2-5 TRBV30 CAWSVLHPGGLGETQYF TGTGCCTGGAGTGTACTTCATCCGGGAGGGTTGGGAGAGACCCAGTACTTC
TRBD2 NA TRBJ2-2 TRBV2 CASSDGLAGYLSGELFF TGTGCCAGCAGTGACGGACTAGCGGGGTATCTCTCCGGGGAGCTGTTTTTT
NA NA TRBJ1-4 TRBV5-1 CASSLRDINEKLFF TGCGCCAGCAGTCTCCGGGACATAAATGAAAAACTGTTTTTT
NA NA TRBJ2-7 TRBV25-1 CASSPSAGETYEQYF TGTGCCAGCAGTCCCTCGGCAGGGGAGACCTACGAGCAGTACTTC
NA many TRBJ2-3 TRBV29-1 CSAKSTDTQYF TGCAGCGCCAAGTCAACAGATACGCAGTATTTT
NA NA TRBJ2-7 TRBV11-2 CASSSQDSSYEQYF TGTGCCAGCAGCTCACAAGATAGCTCCTACGAGCAGTACTTC
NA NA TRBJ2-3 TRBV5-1 CASSLNRPSTDTQYF TGCGCCAGCAGCTTGAACAGGCCTAGCACAGATACGCAGTATTTT
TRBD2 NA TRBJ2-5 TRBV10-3 CAIAGGSGGPNFETQYF TGTGCCATCGCTGGAGGTAGCGGGGGGCCCAATTTTGAGACCCAGTACTTC
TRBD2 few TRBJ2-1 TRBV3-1 CASSPGQAGMNEQFF TGTGCCAGCAGCCCAGGGCAAGCGGGAATGAATGAGCAGTTCTTC
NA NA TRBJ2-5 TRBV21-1 CACSNIEETQYF TGTGCCTGCAGCAATATTGAAGAGACCCAGTACTTC
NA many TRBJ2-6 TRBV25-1 CASKGGRGGTGANVLTF TGTGCCAGCAAGGGGGGGAGAGGAGGGACTGGGGCCAACGTCCTGACTTTC
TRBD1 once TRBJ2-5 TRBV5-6 CASSWTGTAQETQYF TGTGCCAGCAGCTGGACCGGGACAGCTCAAGAGACCCAGTACTTC
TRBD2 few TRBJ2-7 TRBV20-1 CSASRTSGKEQYF TGCAGTGCTTCCAGGACTAGCGGGAAAGAGCAGTACTTC
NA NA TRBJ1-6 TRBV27 CASSLRGRETSPLHF TGTGCCAGCAGTTTACGAGGCAGGGAAACTTCACCCCTCCACTTT
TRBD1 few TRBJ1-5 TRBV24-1 CATSAGQGQPQHF TGTGCCACCAGCGCGGGACAGGGGCAGCCCCAGCATTTT
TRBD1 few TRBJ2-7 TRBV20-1 CSARDRPSYEQYF TGCAGTGCTAGGGACAGGCCCTCCTACGAGCAGTACTTC
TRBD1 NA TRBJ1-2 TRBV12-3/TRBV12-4 CALFGGQNYGYTF TGTGCCCTCTTCGGGGGACAGAACTATGGCTACACCTTC
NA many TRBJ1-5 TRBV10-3 CAIGDSNQPQHF TGTGCCATTGGGGACAGCAATCAGCCCCAGCATTTT
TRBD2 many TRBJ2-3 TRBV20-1 CSATSGTSGTDTQYF TGCAGTGCTACCTCCGGGACTAGCGGCACAGATACGCAGTATTTT
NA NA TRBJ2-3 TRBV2 CASTPPVDTQYF TGTGCCAGCACACCACCCGTAGATACGCAGTATTTT
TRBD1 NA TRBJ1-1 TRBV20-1 CSARTMGQLNTEAFF TGCAGTGCTCGAACAATGGGACAGTTAAACACTGAAGCTTTCTTT
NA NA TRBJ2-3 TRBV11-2 CASSLDIITGERDLDTQYF TGTGCCAGCAGCTTAGATATCATAACGGGAGAGAGAGACTTAGATACGCAGTATTTT
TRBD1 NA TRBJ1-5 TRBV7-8 CADSPSGQGAGNQPQHF TGTGCCGACAGCCCTTCGGGACAGGGGGCAGGCAATCAGCCCCAGCATTTT
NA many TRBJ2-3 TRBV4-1 CASSQVAALTDTQYF TGCGCCAGCAGCCAAGTAGCGGCGTTAACAGATACGCAGTATTTT
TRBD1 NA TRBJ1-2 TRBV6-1 CASSSRGLANYGYTF TGTGCCAGCAGTTCAAGGGGGCTAGCTAACTATGGCTACACCTTC
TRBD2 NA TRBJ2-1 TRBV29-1 CSVEFLTGTSAYNEQFF TGCAGCGTTGAATTCTTGACCGGGACTAGCGCGTACAATGAGCAGTTCTTC
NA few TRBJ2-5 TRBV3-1 CASSQVHGATYKQYF TGTGCCAGCAGCCAAGTTCACGGGGCGACCTACAAGCAGTACTTC
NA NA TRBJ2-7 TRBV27 CASSSVTRPYEQYF TGTGCCAGCAGTTCCGTGACTCGACCCTACGAGCAGTACTTC
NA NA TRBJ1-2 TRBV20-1 CSASQQTQYGYTF TGCAGTGCTAGTCAGCAGACGCAGTATGGCTACACCTTC